This T cell receptor beta chain derives from a study of graft-versus-host responses after intestinal transplantation (dated by TCRdb to about 2021). Background on the whole study: The transplants that recipients received were multivisceral, liver-intestinal, or isolated intestinal. Alloreactive clones were identified by sequencing pre-transplant mixed lymphocyte reaction products and comparing them with unstimulated pre-transplant donor and recipient T cells. Rather than being sequenced by the commercial service, samples from a few later patients were sequenced in-house on an Illumina MiSeq and processed with MiXCR. A peak of at least 4% donor T cells among recipient peripheral blood mononuclear cells was the definition used for donor T cell macrochimerism. Graft-versus-host and host-versus-graft alloreactive T cell clones were tracked in the graft, circulation and bone marrow after intestinal transplantation using bulk TCR-beta CDR3 sequencing. All recipients received anti-thymocyte globulin induction followed by maintenance tacrolimus and steroids for around 3 years. The cohort enrolled under 30 intestinal transplant recipients, one of whom was a retransplant, and a few patients without pretransplant specimens were excluded.

V is reduced by 4 bases and J by 11 bases, leaving a spacing of 12 bases between them. According to the germline V gene, CDR1 reads MGHRA and CDR2 reads YSYEKL. The CDR3 sequence holds 12 residues, the cysteine and phenylalanine included. The sequence is cut down to CDR3 DNA, 36 bases in frame from base 1. The receptor library was made with the immunoSEQ multiplex PCR assay. In most patients, genomic DNA was isolated using the Qiagen DNeasy Blood and Tissue Kit and sent frozen to Adaptive Biotechnologies for TCR sequencing. High-throughput TCR-beta CDR3 sequencing of genomic DNA from most patients was performed by Adaptive Biotechnologies. Under the source paper's analysis protocol: TCR sequencing data for some 17 patients were retrieved from Adaptive's ImmunoSEQ software; a few other patients were processed with MiXCR and VDJtools. CD4 versus CD8 sorting errors were corrected by removing sequences found in both subsets at a frequency ratio below 5:1. CDR3 nucleotide sequences shared by donor and recipient were removed because the origin of these sequences could not be assigned. To count as alloreactive, a clone needed at least 2-fold expansion over unstimulated cells and a minimum CFSE-low frequency of 0.002% (template counts) or 0.001% (read counts). Clones were considered mappable if detected in sequenced pre-transplant spleen, lymph node, or MLR CFSE-low populations of the donor or recipient. Cumulative frequency of alloreactive clones was calculated as a percentage of all sequences weighted by copy number. This immuneACCESS table, as held by TCRdb, lists in-frame sequences with V and J called but not all clones. Of the missing ones, under half trace to an unresolved V gene in checked studies; the others have no known cause. V and J calls and clone size are given by that table; D and trimming were obtained from the DNA. The sample profile shows about 90,000 clones; over 85% of them were found once. The top ten clonotypes cover about 0.29% of the sample.

Interpreted using the paper, the time point label stands for: cells obtained before transplantation from donor or recipient. CD3+CD4+ and CD3+CD8+ populations were FACS-sorted from unstimulated pre-transplant donor and recipient cells taken from spleen or lymph nodes. What the study reported, not specific to this receptor: The conclusions were limited by the relatively low number and heterogeneity of the intestinal transplant patients. Peak levels of circulating GvH clones were associated with declines in HvG clones early after transplant. GvH clones were found in recipient bone marrow, and some of the GvH clones appeared earlier in ileal mucosa or blood, which is consistent with an intestinal mucosal origin. High GvH to HvG T cell clonal ratios were observed in the allografts of patients with donor T cell macrochimerism.

Comments on this clone: Its antigen remains undetermined. Per-base qualities were not stored, and no clone one base away is much larger.

The chain couples TRBV4-1 to TRBJ1-5, with a tentative D gene TRBD1 over 5 matching bases. The receptor's source is a human donor who received an intestinal transplant. Specimen: unstimulated CD4+ T cells sorted from spleen or lymph node cells, collected before intestinal transplant. Here the CDR3 is given as CASSRGKGSQHF. The DNA sequence is as follows: TGCGCCAGCAGCCGAGGAAAGGGGTCCCAGCATTTT.